The sequence of this T cell receptor (beta chain) was determined in a study of T cell repertoires in cytomegalovirus infection. Study at large: Indications came from public TCR beta signatures; they pointed to CMV infection and to a matching HLA type. Study-level findings and limits: Summed public TCR beta family frequency identified CMV carriers bearing the relevant HLA.

This clonotype was seen a handful of times. Its antigen remains unknown. The CDR3 sequence is 12 residues long. Trimming shortened V by 6 bases and J by 5 bases, and 11 bases separated the two germline ends. The V gene's germline CDR1 is SEHNR and CDR2 FQNEAQ (reference sequence). From the reads, TCRdb called clonotypes with MiXCR, one entry per CDR3 protein. The data contain 680,000 or so distinct CDR3 sequences, roughly 36% of them singletons. The chain employs TRBV7-9 and TRBJ2-7; no clear D gene. This sequence originates from a human donor in good health (CMV status not recorded). Some clones in this sample may be carry-over from other donors' samples. The sequenced material came from PBMCs. The CDR3 region has the DNA TGTGCCAGCAGTTCCATAGGCGACGAGCAGTACTTC. Protein sequence: CASSSIGDEQYF.